This is a list of T cell receptor beta chains from one sample in a study of blood T cell repertoires in COVID-19. Measured with immunoSEQ multiplex PCR; TCRdb has only the in-frame clones, and not every one. The repertoire holds about 400,000 clones, with 80% to 90% as singletons. Sequencing was performed on PBMCs or T cells enriched from blood (not recorded which). All receptors come from a woman aged 45-59 years who had recovered from COVID-19. CDR3s include the opening cysteine and the closing phenylalanine or tryptophan. D genes are given only for firm matches. Rows may omit the clone size; those that give it use once, few, many or a size class.

d_call clone_size j_call v_call cdr3_nt cdr3_aa
TRBD1 NA TRBJ2-2 TRBV7-2 TGTGCCAGCAGCCCCTCAGCAGGGGGATACACCGGGGAGCTGTTTTTT CASSPSAGGYTGELFF
NA few TRBJ2-5 TRBV7-9 TGTGCCAGCAGCGTCGGTTCGCAAGAGACCCAGTACTTC CASSVGSQETQYF
NA NA TRBJ2-2 TRBV5-1 TGCGCCAGCAGCTTGGTTGAGGACAGCACCGGGGAGCTGTTTTTT CASSLVEDSTGELFF
NA NA TRBJ2-5 TRBV27 TGTGCCAGCAGTAAGTACTTCCAAGAGACCCAGTACTTC CASSKYFQETQYF
NA once TRBJ1-2 TRBV19 TGTGCCAGTAGTATAGGGGCACGAATGGATGGCTACACCTTC CASSIGARMDGYTF
NA NA TRBJ1-2 TRBV9 TGTGCCAGCAGCTCTCAGACAGACTATGGCTACACCTTC CASSSQTDYGYTF
NA NA TRBJ2-5 TRBV18 TGTGCCAGCTCACCACGTACCCGGGACAAAGAGACCCAGTACTTC CASSPRTRDKETQYF
NA once TRBJ1-1 TRBV9 TGTGCCAGCAGCGTAGGCCATCCCGGGGGCACTGAAGCTTTCTTT CASSVGHPGGTEAFF
NA NA TRBJ1-5 TRBV19 TGTGCCAGTAGCCAGTCAGGGGCAGGGAATCAGCCCCAGCATTTT CASSQSGAGNQPQHF
NA NA TRBJ2-3 TRBV27 TGTGCCAGCAGTTCGGAGGGGGCAAGCCCGCAGTATTTT CASSSEGASPQYF
NA NA TRBJ1-1 TRBV29-1 TGCAGCGCCCTTGGGGGGGAGGTGTCGGGAGCTTTCTTT CSALGGEVSGAFF
TRBD2 NA TRBJ2-4 TRBV28 TGTGCCAGCAGTTGGGGAGGGTCTGGAAACATTCAGTACTTC CASSWGGSGNIQYF
NA NA TRBJ1-5 TRBV7-8 TGTGCCAGCAGCCCGACAGATCACAATCAGCCCCAGCATTTT CASSPTDHNQPQHF
NA NA TRBJ2-2 TRBV2 TGTGCCAGCAGCAATACAGGGATTTACACCGGGGAGCTGTTTTTT CASSNTGIYTGELFF
TRBD1 NA TRBJ1-1 TRBV9 TGTGCCAGCAGCGCCCGGACAGGGTTTCCTGAAGCTTTCTTT CASSARTGFPEAFF
NA NA TRBJ1-5 TRBV7-2 TGTGCCAGCAGCTTAGGTAACAGTAACAATCAGCCCCAGCATTTT CASSLGNSNNQPQHF
NA NA TRBJ1-1 TRBV7-9 TGTGCCAGCAGCTTTACCGACACACGGAACACTGAAGCTTTCTTT CASSFTDTRNTEAFF
NA once TRBJ1-1 TRBV2 TGTGCCAGCAGTGAATTCAGGAACACTGAAGCTTTCTTT CASSEFRNTEAFF
NA once TRBJ2-7 TRBV7-9 TGTGCCAGCAGTTCCCCAGGGATCTCCTACGAGCAGTACTTC CASSSPGISYEQYF
TRBD2 NA TRBJ2-5 TRBV19 TGTGCCAGTAGTAATGGCGGGGGGGCCGGAGAGACCCAGTACTTC CASSNGGGAGETQYF
NA NA TRBJ2-7 TRBV6-1 TGTGCCAGCAGTGAACGTAGGGGTCCCTACGAGCAGTACTTC CASSERRGPYEQYF
NA NA TRBJ1-5 TRBV4-1 TGCGCCAGCAGCCAAGGCTCAGGGCCTTATCAGCCCCAGCATTTT CASSQGSGPYQPQHF
TRBD1 NA TRBJ1-2 TRBV11-2 TGTGCCAGCACCGGGGGGGGACAGCGCTTCGACACCTTC CASTGGGQRFDTF
NA NA TRBJ1-6 TRBV5-8 TGTGCCAGCAACTTACAGGGTCCTTCACCCCTCCACTTT CASNLQGPSPLHF
TRBD2 NA TRBJ2-1 TRBV4-1 TGCGCCAGCAGCCCTGAAGCGGGGGGCCGACCTGAGCAGTTCTTC CASSPEAGGRPEQFF
TRBD1 NA TRBJ1-1 TRBV9 TGTGCCAGCAGCGTAGGGACTCCGGGACAGGGCGCGGGGGCTTTCTTT CASSVGTPGQGAGAFF
NA NA TRBJ1-2 TRBV29-1 TGCAGCGTAAAACCGTATGGGGGGGATGGCTACACCTTC CSVKPYGGDGYTF
TRBD1 NA TRBJ1-1 TRBV12-3/TRBV12-4 TGTGCCAGCAGTTTAAGGGGGCTTTCTGAAGCTTTCTTT CASSLRGLSEAFF
NA NA TRBJ1-2 TRBV4-3 TGCGCCAGCAGCCTCGGACGGGGGGAAGCTAACTATGGCTACACCTTC CASSLGRGEANYGYTF
NA NA TRBJ2-1 TRBV15 TGTGCCACCAGCAGAGGAGGCCCTTCCTCGATCGATGAGCAGTTCTTC CATSRGGPSSIDEQFF
NA NA TRBJ2-7 TRBV19 TGTGCCAGTAGTCCCCGTGGCCGCCCCGACTCCTACGAGCAGTACTTC CASSPRGRPDSYEQYF
TRBD1 few TRBJ1-2 TRBV2 TGTGCCAGCAGTGGGGACAGGCACTACTATGGCTACACCTTC CASSGDRHYYGYTF
NA NA TRBJ1-5 TRBV7-6 TGTGCCAGCAGCTTAGCGGGGGGATCGGGCCAGCCCCAGCATTTT CASSLAGGSGQPQHF
TRBD1 NA TRBJ2-1 TRBV19 TGTGCCAGTAGTCCGGGACAGGGCCTTGAGCAGTTCTTC CASSPGQGLEQFF
NA NA TRBJ1-4 TRBV19 TGTGCCAGTAGTGCAGGGTGGGAAAAACTGTTTTTT CASSAGWEKLFF
NA NA TRBJ2-7 TRBV4-3 TGCGCCAGCAGCCAAGATGGGACGGGAGTCGGCGAGCAGTACTTC CASSQDGTGVGEQYF
TRBD1 NA TRBJ1-1 TRBV28 TGTGCCACAAGAAGGGGGCTTAGAGACACTGAAGCTTTCTTT CATRRGLRDTEAFF
TRBD2 NA TRBJ2-2 TRBV7-8 TGTGCCAGCAGCCCCGTAGCGGGGGGGCCAGTCACCGGGGAGCTGTTTTTT CASSPVAGGPVTGELFF
NA NA TRBJ1-2 TRBV20-1 TGCAGTGCCGTCGACAGCTATGGCTACACCTTC CSAVDSYGYTF
NA NA TRBJ2-7 TRBV6-5 TGTGCCAGCAGTTTGACAGGGAGGGAGCAGTACTTC CASSLTGREQYF
NA NA TRBJ1-2 TRBV28 TGTGCCAGCGCCGCGGGGCCCGGCTATGGCTACACCTTC CASAAGPGYGYTF
NA NA TRBJ1-6 TRBV3-1/TRBV3-2 TGTGCCAGCAGCCCCCGACAGCCAGATAATTCACCCCTCCACTTT CASSPRQPDNSPLHF